Following are 32 T cell receptor beta chains from one sample sequenced in a study of T-cell memory formation after mild COVID-19. TCRdb ran MiXCR on the 5' RACE reads and lists one entry per CDR3 protein. The sample lists fewer than 300,000 distinct CDR3 sequences, approximately 15% seen once, with 22% in the top ten. Sequencing was done on a sample of PBMCs or a T cell subset sorted from them (not recorded which). The receptor source for this set is a young man who had mild COVID-19 (a few samples of this study predate the infection). Cell type and time point are not known.

This clonotype was picked up many times. The chain joins TRBV7-2 to TRBJ2-7, with 8 positions matching TRBD1. V shed 5 bases and J 2 bases; nucleotides not matched to a gene: 5. The germline gives CDR1 SGHTA, CDR2 FQGNSA. This CDR3 spans 14 amino acids. The CDR3 DNA is TGTGCCAGCAGCCCACAGGGGGGACCCTACGAGCAGTACGTC. Translated: CASSPQGGPYEQYV.

This clonotype was seen at least ten times. The J gene is TRBJ2-5, the V gene TRBV6-5, with D uncertain. Germline V CDR1 and CDR2: MNHEY, SVGAGI. The CDR3 has 12 amino acids. V was trimmed by 4 bases and J by 3 bases, leaving 6 bases between them. Here the CDR3 reads CASSSLEETQYF. As DNA, the CDR3 is TGTGCCAGCAGTTCCCTAGAAGAGACCCAGTACTTC.

A few counts support this clonotype. The chain employs TRBV28 and TRBJ2-2; D uncertain. In germline, CDR1 is MDHEN, CDR2 SYDVKM. Trimming removed 5 bases at V and 2 bases at J, with 6 bases between. This CDR3 has 13 amino acids. This chain's CDR3 is CASSAPNTGELFF. The CDR3 DNA reads as TGTGCCAGCAGTGCCCCAAACACCGGGGAGCTGTTTTTT.

V is TRBV5-1 and J is TRBJ2-2, with D unresolved. Germline-derived CDR1 and CDR2 are SGHRS and YFSETQ. The V and J ends lost 2 bases and 1 base respectively, with 6 bases between them. The CDR3 contains 14 residues. The CDR3 sequence: CASSLRQNTGELFF. The CDR3 DNA reads as TGCGCCAGCAGCTTACGCCAGAACACCGGGGAGCTGTTTTTT. Complete variable domain (other parts from reference TRBV5-1 and TRBJ2-2): KAGVTQTPRYLIKTRGQQVTLSCSPISGHRSVSWYQQTPGQGLQFLFEYFSETQRNKGNFPGRFSGRQFSNSRSEMNVSTLELGDSALYLCASSLRQNTGELFFGEGSRLTVL.

This clonotype was seen ten or more times. V usage is TRBV6-4 and J usage is TRBJ2-1, with 7 bases lining up with TRBD1. This CDR3 is built from 13 residues. Losses at the gene ends were 0 bases for V and 7 bases for J; bases not matched to a gene: 0. CDR1 is MRHNA and CDR2 is SNTAGT in the germline V gene. CDR3 nucleotides: TGTGCCAGCAGTGACTCGGACAGGAATGAGCAGTTCTTC. It codes for CASSDSDRNEQFF.

The V call is TRBV11-2, the J call TRBJ2-1; D is undetermined. Germline CDR1 SGHAT, CDR2 FQNNGV. The CDR3 has 11 residues. V was pared by 2 bases and J by 11 bases, with 7 bases between. CDR3 bases: TGTGCCAGCAGCTTATACCTTCAGCAGTTCTTC. Encoded protein: CASSLYLQQFF.

This clonotype occurred a few times. The J gene is TRBJ2-7, the V gene TRBV4-3, with 10 positions matching TRBD2. In germline, CDR1 is LGHNA, CDR2 YSLEER. The V segment lost 4 bases and the J segment 2 bases; nucleotides outside the gene matches: 8. CDR3 length: 16 residues. The CDR3 protein is CASSLGLAGETYEQYF. The CDR3 nucleotides read TGCGCCAGCAGCCTCGGGCTAGCGGGGGAGACCTACGAGCAGTACTTC.

The chain uses TRBV5-4 and TRBJ2-2; D perhaps matches TRBD1 (6 bases). V was clipped by 1 base and J by 4 bases, with 14 bases between them. This CDR3 contains 16 residues. CDR1 SGHNT and CDR2 YYREEE come from the germline V gene (reference sequence). The CDR3 is CASSLNSHRVTGELFF. In DNA, the CDR3 is TGTGCCAGCAGCTTGAATTCACACAGGGTCACCGGGGAGCTGTTTTTT.

This clonotype was picked up many times. The chain recombines TRBV6-2 or TRBV6-3 with TRBJ2-3, with D possibly being TRBD1 (5 bases). The V end was cut by 7 bases, the J end by 5 bases, with 25 bases between. The CDR3 is 17 amino acids. Germline-derived CDR1 and CDR2 are MNHEY and SVGEGT. The DNA of the CDR3 is TGTGCCAGCATTCCGCCCCAGGGTACCGACACAGGAGATACGCAGTATTTT. Its translation is CASIPPQGTDTGDTQYF.

The chain is built from TRBV28 and TRBJ1-5; possible D gene TRBD1, 6 bases. The CDR3 totals 12 residues. V lost 5 bases, J lost 7 bases, and 9 bases lay in between. From germline, CDR1 is MDHEN and CDR2 SYDVKM. CDR3 region: CASSIRGQPQHF. The CDR3 DNA sequence: TGTGCCAGCAGTATCAGGGGACAGCCCCAGCATTTT.

This chain joins TRBV6-5 and TRBJ1-2; no clear D. The V and J ends lost 2 bases and 8 bases respectively, with 12 bases between them. Germline CDR1 is MNHEY and CDR2 is SVGAGI. The CDR3 contains 13 residues. The CDR3 protein is CASSYTDGTGYTF. The CDR3 region has the DNA TGTGCCAGCAGTTACACAGATGGCACCGGCTACACCTTC.

This chain connects TRBV6-1 to TRBJ1-2; 7 bases agree with TRBD1. Germline trimming cut 4 bases from V and 3 bases from J; bases unmatched to any gene: 11. CDR1 and CDR2 from the germline V gene are MNHNS and SASEGT. The CDR3 runs to 16 residues. The CDR3 is CASSVKGAFGDYGYTF. The CDR3 DNA sequence: TGTGCCAGCAGTGTTAAGGGGGCCTTTGGAGACTATGGCTACACCTTC.

This clonotype appeared a few times. This sequence joins TRBV7-9 and TRBJ2-2; 9 nucleotides line up with TRBD1. V lost 5 bases to trimming and J lost 1 base; unmatched junction nucleotides: 5. The germline V gene has CDR1 SEHNR and CDR2 FQNEAQ (reference sequence). This CDR3 region has 16 residues. The CDR3 protein is CASSQNRGQNTGELFF. The DNA of the CDR3 is TGTGCCAGCAGCCAAAACAGGGGGCAGAACACCGGGGAGCTGTTTTTT.

The gene calls are TRBV12-3 or TRBV12-4 and TRBJ1-1; TRBD1 is a possible D gene (6 bases). Trimming cost V 6 bases and J 5 bases, with 13 bases left between them. This CDR3 has 13 amino acids. In DNA form, the CDR3 reads TGTGCCAGCAGGTACAGGGACGAGACTGAAGCTTTCTTT. Protein: CASRYRDETEAFF.

This clonotype was seen only a few times. The chain combines TRBV6-5 with TRBJ1-6; D gene unclear. Germline V CDR1 and CDR2: MNHEY, SVGAGI. The CDR3 length is 14 residues. V gave up 5 bases and J gave up 10 bases, with 15 bases separating them. The CDR3: CASSASGRFSPLHF. CDR3 nucleotides: TGTGCCAGCAGTGCCTCGGGGAGATTCTCACCCCTCCACTTT.

This clonotype was detected only a few times. This chain joins TRBV5-1 and TRBJ2-7; 12 bases fit TRBD2. Germline V gene lookup returns CDR1 SGHRS and CDR2 YFSETQ. The CDR3 covers 15 residues. Losses at the gene ends were 0 bases for V and 3 bases for J; bases not matched to a gene: 1. This chain's CDR3 is CASSLGTSGDYEQYV. The CDR3 region has the DNA TGCGCCAGCAGCTTGGGGACTAGCGGGGACTACGAGCAGTACGTC.

The chain employs TRBV20-1 and TRBJ1-2; a weak D match, TRBD1 (5 bases). Germline-derived CDR1 and CDR2 are DFQATT and SNEGSKA (reference sequence). The length of the CDR3 is 10 residues. Trimming cost V 6 bases and J 8 bases, with 10 bases left between them. Here the CDR3 reads CSAGAVGYTF. Written as DNA, the CDR3 is TGCAGTGCCGGGGCGGTAGGCTACACCTTC.

Only a few counts were recorded for this clonotype. The chain combines TRBV7-2 with TRBJ1-1; D might be TRBD1 (6 bases). Between the trimmed V and J ends, which lost 11 bases and 1 base, there was a span of 11 bases. The CDR3 contains 12 residues. Germline V gives CDR1 SGHTA, CDR2 FQGNSA. The CDR3 bases are TGTGCCGGGGGACAATCGAACACTGAAGCTTTCTTT. Amino acid sequence: CAGGQSNTEAFF. The full variable domain, its missing parts supplied by reference TRBV7-2 and TRBJ1-1, is GAGVSQSPSNKVTEKGKDVELRCDPISGHTALYWYRQSLGQGLEFLIYFQGNSAPDKSGLPSDRFSAERTGGSVSTLTIQRTQQEDSAVYLCAGGQSNTEAFFGQGTRLTVV.

This clonotype was seen a handful of times. The rearrangement links TRBV27 to TRBJ1-5; D is uncertain. This CDR3 region has 13 residues. Germline CDR1 MNHEY, CDR2 SMNVEV (reference sequence). The V end was cut by 2 bases, the J end by 0 bases, with 2 bases between. The CDR3 region is CASSLISNQPQHF. The DNA of the CDR3 is TGTGCCAGCAGTTTAATTAGCAATCAGCCCCAGCATTTT.

Only a few counts were recorded for this clonotype. The V gene is TRBV7-2, the J gene TRBJ1-6; D ambiguous. The V end was cut by 2 bases, the J end by 8 bases, with 13 bases between. CDR3 length: 15 residues. CDR1 and CDR2 from the germline V gene are SGHTA and FQGNSA. The CDR3 is CASSLLHSWDSPLHF. The DNA for the CDR3 is TGTGCCAGCAGCTTATTGCACTCTTGGGATTCACCCCTCCACTTT.

The table lists this clonotype with many counts. The chain uses TRBV18 and TRBJ1-1; 8 bases match TRBD1. Per germline, CDR1 KGHSH and CDR2 LQKENI. The V segment lost 8 bases and the J segment 2 bases; nucleotides outside the gene matches: 7. This CDR3 region has 14 residues. DNA for the CDR3: TGTGCCAGCAGCCCTACAGGGGGAAACACTGAAGCTTTCTTT. This sequence encodes CASSPTGGNTEAFF.

This chain uses TRBV20-1 with TRBJ1-4, with unresolved D. This CDR3 has 13 residues. Trimming left V 2 bases short and J 8 bases short, with 12 bases between. CDR1 and CDR2 (germline): DFQATT, SNEGSKA (reference sequence). The CDR3 here is CSARRERREKLFF. As DNA, the CDR3 is TGCAGTGCTAGAAGGGAGAGACGGGAAAAACTGTTTTTT.

CDR3 amino acids: CASSLTSETQYF. The CDR3 region has the DNA TGTGCCAGCAGCTTGACGAGTGAGACCCAGTACTTC. The rearrangement joins TRBV7-9 to TRBJ2-5; D gene uncertain. CDR3 length: 12 residues. CDR1 and CDR2 (germline): SEHNR, FQNEAQ (reference sequence). Trimming stripped 3 bases from V and 5 bases from J, with 7 bases between. Combining the CDR3 with reference TRBV7-9 and TRBJ2-5 gives the whole variable domain DTGVSQNPRHKITKRGQNVTFRCDPISEHNRLYWYRQTLGQGPEFLTYFQNEAQLEKSRLLSDRFSAERPKGSFSTLEIQRTEQGDSAMYLCASSLTSETQYFGPGTRLLVL.

This clonotype has only a few counts. CDR3 residues: CASSLSGAASTDTQYF. As DNA, the CDR3 is TGTGCCAGCAGTTTAAGCGGAGCCGCTAGCACAGATACGCAGTATTTT. The chain couples TRBV28 to TRBJ2-3; tentatively, D is TRBD2 (5 bases). Looked up from germline, CDR1 is MDHEN and CDR2 is SYDVKM. The CDR3 totals 16 residues. V was shortened by 2 bases and J by 0 bases, with 12 bases between the two germline ends.

This clonotype was observed at least ten times. CDR3 residues: CASVPQNTEAFF. The CDR3, as DNA: TGTGCCAGCGTCCCGCAGAACACTGAAGCTTTCTTT. The chain has TRBV11-1 and TRBJ1-1; D is ambiguous. CDR3 length: 12 residues. Trimming took 8 bases from V and 1 from J, leaving 8 bases between them. Germline assignment: CDR1 SGHAT and CDR2 FQDESV (reference sequence). Full variable domain (remainder filled in from reference TRBV11-1 and TRBJ1-1): EAEVAQSPRYKITEKSQAVAFWCDPISGHATLYWYRQILGQGPELLVQFQDESVVDDSQLPKDRFSAERLKGVDSTLKIQPAELGDSAMYLCASVPQNTEAFFGQGTRLTVV.

This chain joins TRBV29-1 and TRBJ2-4; D is possibly TRBD1 or TRBD2 (5 bases each). V gave up 5 bases and J gave up 3 bases, with 14 bases separating them. This CDR3 is built from 14 residues. Per the germline V gene, CDR1 is SQVTM and CDR2 is ANQGSEA. The CDR3 here is CSVRGRQNKNIQYF. The CDR3 bases are TGCAGCGTTCGGGGCAGGCAAAACAAAAACATTCAGTACTTC. The full variable domain, with the rest looked up from reference TRBV29-1 and TRBJ2-4, is SAVISQKPSRDICQRGTSLTIQCQVDSQVTMMFWYRQQPGQSLTLIATANQGSEATYESGFVIDKFPISRPNLTFSTLTVSNMSPEDSSIYLCSVRGRQNKNIQYFGAGTRLSVL.

In its sample, this clonotype was seen a few times. This rearrangement joins TRBV4-1 to TRBJ2-7; D ambiguous. The V gene's germline CDR1 is MGHRA and CDR2 YSYEKL. This CDR3 is 15 amino acids long. Trimming left V 0 bases short and J 3 bases short, with 12 bases between. The CDR3 spells CASSQEAERYYEQYF. The DNA of the CDR3 is TGCGCCAGCAGCCAAGAGGCAGAGAGATACTACGAGCAGTACTTC.

In this sample, this clonotype turned up many times. The genes are TRBV20-1 and TRBJ1-6, with 9 nucleotides matching TRBD1. Trimming took 6 bases from V and 10 from J; bases not matched to a gene: 13. Germline V gives CDR1 DFQATT, CDR2 SNEGSKA (reference sequence). The CDR3 is made up of 15 amino acids. CDR3 protein: CSATGTGLLLSPLHF. The CDR3 nucleotides read TGCAGTGCAACCGGGACAGGGCTCCTCTTATCACCCCTCCACTTT.

This clonotype was counted between two and nine times. The V gene is TRBV10-3, the J gene TRBJ2-7; 9 bases are a match to TRBD1. The CDR3 loop spans 18 amino acids. V dropped 3 bases and J dropped 2; count of bases not matched to a gene: 14. In germline, CDR1 is ENHRY, CDR2 SYGVKD. The CDR3 sequence is CAISDGGQGLAEPYEQYF. The CDR3 region has the DNA TGTGCCATCAGTGATGGGGGACAGGGTTTAGCGGAGCCCTACGAGCAGTACTTC.

This clonotype has more than one count but fewer than ten. The chain couples TRBV15 to TRBJ2-5; D unresolved. The CDR3 consists of 14 residues. The ends were cut back, 6 bases at V and 2 bases at J, with 13 bases in the middle. The germline CDR1 and CDR2 sequences are LNHNV and YYDKDF (reference sequence). Here the CDR3 reads CATSRVSPQETQYF. In DNA, the CDR3 is TGTGCCACCAGTCGAGTCAGCCCTCAAGAGACCCAGTACTTC.

This clonotype was counted between two and nine times. This chain links TRBV12-3 or TRBV12-4 with TRBJ2-1; D not resolved. This CDR3 has 14 amino acids. V was trimmed by 4 bases and J by 1 base, leaving 8 bases between them. CDR3 DNA sequence: TGTGCCAGCAGTTGGACCGGGTCCTACAATGAGCAGTTCTTC. Its protein product is CASSWTGSYNEQFF.

The chain links TRBV13 to TRBJ1-2; D is undetermined. CDR3 size: 15 residues. Germline CDR1 and CDR2: PRHDT and FYEKMQ (reference sequence). The V end lost 5 bases, the J end lost 3 bases, and 16 bases lay between the germline ends. CDR3 residues: CASSTSPVEDYGYTF. The DNA of the CDR3 is TGTGCCAGCAGCACAAGCCCCGTTGAAGACTATGGCTACACCTTC.